This T cell receptor (beta chain) was identified in a study of CD8 T cells in Susac syndrome. In the case of this clonotype: What it binds is unknown. The limits of the CDR3 on the DNA are not certain, so only TCRdb's listed CDR3 is given.

The CDR3 totals 14 residues, both ends included. FACS was used to enrich TEMRA cells, whereas the CD8+ and CD4+ T cells were obtained by negative isolation. cDNA came from about 0.5 to 1 ug RNA primed by random hexamers. TCR beta CDR3 was amplified by immunoSEQ covering 54 Vbeta and 13 Jbeta. TCRdb recomputed calls from the immunoSEQ multiplex PCR reads with MiXCR, one row per CDR3 protein. Here the sample spans more than 200,000 distinct CDR3 sequences, approximately 94% being singletons. Whole-study findings and limits: In Susac syndrome, the CD4+ T cell repertoires did not show clonal expansion.

V and J are TRBV12-3 or TRBV12-4 and TRBJ2-1; the table's D call, TRBD1, was not checked against the DNA. This TCR came from a human donor with Susac syndrome. Sequences were obtained from CD4+ T cells from PBMCs. The CDR3 sequence: CASSLVAAGASGFF.